A selection of T cell receptor beta chains follows, all from one sample in a study of OX40 agonist ivuxolimab in advanced cancers. Repertoires were generated with immunoSEQ multiplex PCR, while TCRdb's copy carries only in-frame clones and drops some. The sample has approximately 52,000 clones; 80% to 90% are singletons. Sequences were derived from CD4+ or CD8+ T cells sorted from blood, sampled in a trial of the OX40 agonist ivuxolimab. These receptors originate from an adult with an advanced solid tumor such as melanoma, head and neck, liver or kidney cancer. Both conserved end residues are part of each CDR3. A D gene is named only where the DNA matches it firmly.

V gene	J gene	D gene	CDR3 DNA	CDR3 protein
TRBV7-2	TRBJ2-7	NA	TGTGCCAGCCAGCCTTTCCTGTATGGCGCCCGCGAGCAGTACTTC	CASQPFLYGAREQYF
TRBV4-2	TRBJ2-2	NA	TGTGCCAGCAGCCAAGATCTGCGGGGCGGCACCGGGGAGCTGTTTTTT	CASSQDLRGGTGELFF
TRBV28	TRBJ1-4	NA	TGTGCCAGCAGTTTACGGGGGGCTCGAACTAATGAAAAACTGTTTTTT	CASSLRGARTNEKLFF
TRBV25-1	TRBJ2-5	TRBD2	TGTGCCAGCACCACTAGCGGGAGTAGTGAGACCCAGTACTTC	CASTTSGSSETQYF
TRBV28	TRBJ2-7	NA	TGTGCCAGCAGTTTTGGGCTTCTCCCCTACGAGCAGTACTTC	CASSFGLLPYEQYF
TRBV6-5	TRBJ1-3	NA	TGTGCCAGCAGTAGGGAGGTGAGGGGAAACACCATATATTTT	CASSREVRGNTIYF
TRBV6-4	TRBJ2-7	TRBD1	TGTGCCAGCAGTGGTAAGACAGGGATTTACTCCTACGAGCAGTACTTC	CASSGKTGIYSYEQYF
TRBV6-5	TRBJ2-3	NA	TGTGCCACAGACCCTCACGGCATTACCACAGATACGCAGTATTTT	CATDPHGITTDTQYF
TRBV30	TRBJ2-1	NA	TGTACCTGGAGTGGGGAGAATTACAATGAGCAGTTCTTC	CTWSGENYNEQFF
TRBV5-1	TRBJ2-2	NA	TGCGCCAGCAGCCCCGGGGATGGCGGGGAGCTGTTTTTT	CASSPGDGGELFF
TRBV5-1	TRBJ2-4	NA	TGCGCCAGCAGCTTGCAGGGCGAAAACATTCAGTACTTC	CASSLQGENIQYF
TRBV5-8	TRBJ1-3	TRBD1	TGTGCCAGCAGCCGCGGGACAGGAAGGGGAAACACCATATATTTT	CASSRGTGRGNTIYF
TRBV5-8	TRBJ2-1	NA	TGTGCCAGCAGCTTCGAGGGCGATGAGCAGTTCTTC	CASSFEGDEQFF
TRBV4-1	TRBJ1-2	NA	TGCGCCAGCAGCCAATCTCTAAACTATGGCTACACCTTC	CASSQSLNYGYTF